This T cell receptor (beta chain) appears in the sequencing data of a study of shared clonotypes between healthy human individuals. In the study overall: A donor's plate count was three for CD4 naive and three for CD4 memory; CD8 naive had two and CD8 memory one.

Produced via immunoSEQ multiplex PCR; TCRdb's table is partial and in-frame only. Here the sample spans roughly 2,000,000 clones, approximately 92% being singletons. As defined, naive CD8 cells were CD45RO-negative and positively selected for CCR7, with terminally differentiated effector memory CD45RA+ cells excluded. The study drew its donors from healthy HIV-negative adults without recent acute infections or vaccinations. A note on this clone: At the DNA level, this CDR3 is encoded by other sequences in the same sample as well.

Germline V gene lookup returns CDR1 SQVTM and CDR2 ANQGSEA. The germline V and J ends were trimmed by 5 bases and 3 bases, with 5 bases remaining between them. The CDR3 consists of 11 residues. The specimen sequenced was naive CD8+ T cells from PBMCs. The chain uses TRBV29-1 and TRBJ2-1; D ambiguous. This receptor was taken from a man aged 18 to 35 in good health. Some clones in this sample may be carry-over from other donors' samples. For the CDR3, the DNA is TGCAGCGTTCTGGACTACAATGAGCAGTTCTTC. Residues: CSVLDYNEQFF.